Detailed here is one TCR beta chain. CDR1 is MNHEY and CDR2 is SVGAGI in the germline V gene. V was shortened by 5 bases and J by 1 base, with 8 bases between the two germline ends. CDR3 length: 13 residues. This sample was taken from a study of blood T cell repertoires in COVID-19. Across the whole study: T cells, B-cell-depleted T cells, or PBMCs provided the cDNA or gDNA that served as material.

Here immunoSEQ multiplex PCR was the method, and the copy in TCRdb shows in-frame clones only, minus some. The profile shows roughly 70,000 clones, around four fifths of them singletons. This clonotype was obtained from a man in his 60s with COVID-19, enrolled during active disease. The chain joins TRBV6-5 to TRBJ1-1, with D possibly matching TRBD1 (5 bases). Specimen: peripheral blood. CDR3 coding DNA: TGTGCCAGCAGTCCACAGGCGAACACTGAAGCTTTCTTT. Encoded protein: CASSPQANTEAFF.